The 5 T cell receptor beta chains below come from one sample, sequenced in a study of cytomegalovirus exposure and HLA in healthy donors. The PCR used 60 Vbeta and 13 Jbeta primers. Repertoires were generated with immunoSEQ multiplex PCR, while TCRdb's copy carries only in-frame clones and drops some. The data contain over 85,000 clones, 79% of them seen just once; the ten biggest clones take up around 3.8%. The sequenced sample was PBMCs. The origin of the receptors is a middle-aged woman in good health and CMV-seronegative.

This chain uses TRBV9 with TRBJ2-3; 11 positions match TRBD2. Unmatched junction bases numbered 7, after V lost 0 bases and J lost 1 base. Germline-derived CDR1 and CDR2 are SGDLS and YYNGEE. The CDR3 length is 18 residues. This CDR3 reads CASSVGLAGGGGTDTQYF. The CDR3 region has the DNA TGTGCCAGCAGCGTAGGCCTAGCGGGGGGAGGAGGCACAGATACGCAGTATTTT.

The gene calls are TRBV6-6 and TRBJ1-3; 7 positions match TRBD1. The J segment lost 1 base and the V segment lost 7 bases, leaving 10 bases of the junction unmatched. CDR1 and CDR2 (germline): MNHNY, SVGAGI (reference sequence). This CDR3 region has 16 residues. Here the CDR3 reads CASTPGQARSGNTIYF. CDR3 DNA: TGTGCCAGCACCCCAGGACAGGCGAGATCTGGAAACACCATATATTTT.

The chain carries TRBV9 and TRBJ1-1; TRBD1 matches 7 bases. The CDR3 runs 14 residues. Germline V gives CDR1 SGDLS, CDR2 YYNGEE. With V trimmed by 4 bases and J by 5 bases, 8 bases remained unmatched. The CDR3, as DNA: TGTGCCAGCAGCCCACCCCCGGGACAGACTGAAGCTTTCTTT. This encodes CASSPPPGQTEAFF.

CDR3 bases: TGTGCCAGCTCACCCCCCGGACAGGGTGTTTCACCCCTCCACTTT. It encodes CASSPPGQGVSPLHF. The chain couples TRBV18 to TRBJ1-6; 8 bases match TRBD1. Germline CDR1 is KGHSH and CDR2 is LQKENI. The V and J ends lost 3 bases and 9 bases, in that order; junction bases with no gene match: 7. CDR3 length: 15 residues.

The chain recombines TRBV5-6 with TRBJ2-1; D uncertain. V was clipped by 2 bases and J by 0 bases, with 9 bases between them. The CDR3 is made up of 15 amino acids. CDR1 is SGHDT and CDR2 is YYEEEE in the germline V gene. CDR3 sequence reads: CASSFDTSSYNEQFF. Here the CDR3 DNA reads TGTGCCAGCAGCTTCGACACCAGCTCCTACAATGAGCAGTTCTTC.